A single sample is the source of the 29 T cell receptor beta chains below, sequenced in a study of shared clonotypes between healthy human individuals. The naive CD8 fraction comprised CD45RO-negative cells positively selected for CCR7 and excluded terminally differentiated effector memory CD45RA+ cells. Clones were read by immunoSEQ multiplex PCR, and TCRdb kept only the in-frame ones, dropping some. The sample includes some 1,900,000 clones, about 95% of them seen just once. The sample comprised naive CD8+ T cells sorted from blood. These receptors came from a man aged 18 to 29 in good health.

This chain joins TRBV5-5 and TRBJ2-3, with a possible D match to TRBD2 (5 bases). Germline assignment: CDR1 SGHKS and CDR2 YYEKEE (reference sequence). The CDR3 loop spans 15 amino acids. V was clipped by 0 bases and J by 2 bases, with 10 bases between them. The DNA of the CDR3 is TGTGCCAGCAGCTTGGCCCGGACTGACACAGATACGCAGTATTTT. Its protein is CASSLARTDTDTQYF.

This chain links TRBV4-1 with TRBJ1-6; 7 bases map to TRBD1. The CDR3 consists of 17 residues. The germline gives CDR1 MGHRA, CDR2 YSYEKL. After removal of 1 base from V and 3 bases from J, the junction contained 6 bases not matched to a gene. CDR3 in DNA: TGCGCCAGCAGCCAAGTACAGGGGTGGGACTATAATTCACCCCTCCACTTT. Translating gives CASSQVQGWDYNSPLHF.

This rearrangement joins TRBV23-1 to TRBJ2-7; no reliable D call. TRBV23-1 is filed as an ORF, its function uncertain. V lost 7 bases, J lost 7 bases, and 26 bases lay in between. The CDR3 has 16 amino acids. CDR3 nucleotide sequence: TGCGCCAGCACCATTCAGGTTCCCCACTCCGGGCGGGAGCAGTACTTC. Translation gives CASTIQVPHSGREQYF.

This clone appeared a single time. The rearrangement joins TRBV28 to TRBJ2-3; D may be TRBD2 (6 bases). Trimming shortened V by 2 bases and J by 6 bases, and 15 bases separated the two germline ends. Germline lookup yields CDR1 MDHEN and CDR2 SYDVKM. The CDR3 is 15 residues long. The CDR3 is CASSLRGLLEDTQYF. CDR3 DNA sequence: TGTGCCAGCAGTTTAAGGGGACTCCTAGAGGATACGCAGTATTTT.

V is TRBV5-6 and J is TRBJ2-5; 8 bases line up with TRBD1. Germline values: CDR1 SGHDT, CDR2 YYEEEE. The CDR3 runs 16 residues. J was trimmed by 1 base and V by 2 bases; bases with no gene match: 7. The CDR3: CASSFLTGGAQETQYF. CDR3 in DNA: TGTGCCAGCAGCTTTCTCACAGGGGGTGCCCAAGAGACCCAGTACTTC. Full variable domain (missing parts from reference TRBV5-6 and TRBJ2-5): DAGVTQSPTHLIKTRGQQVTLRCSPKSGHDTVSWYQQALGQGPQFIFQYYEEEERQRGNFPDRFSGHQFPNYSSELNVNALLLGDSALYLCASSFLTGGAQETQYFGPGTRLLVL.

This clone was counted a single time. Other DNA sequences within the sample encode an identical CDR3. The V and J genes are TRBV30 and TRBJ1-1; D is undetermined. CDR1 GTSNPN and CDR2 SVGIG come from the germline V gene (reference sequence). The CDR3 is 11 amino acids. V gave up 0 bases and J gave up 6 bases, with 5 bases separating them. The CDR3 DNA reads TGTGCCTGGAGTGTAGGTGCTGAAGCTTTCTTT. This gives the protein CAWSVGAEAFF.

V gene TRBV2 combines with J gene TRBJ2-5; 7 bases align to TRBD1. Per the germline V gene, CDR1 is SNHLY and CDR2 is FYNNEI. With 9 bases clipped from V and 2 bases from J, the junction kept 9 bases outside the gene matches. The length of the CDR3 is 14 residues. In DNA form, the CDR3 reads TGTGCCAGTACGGGACAGTATTATCAAGAGACCCAGTACTTC. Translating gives CASTGQYYQETQYF.

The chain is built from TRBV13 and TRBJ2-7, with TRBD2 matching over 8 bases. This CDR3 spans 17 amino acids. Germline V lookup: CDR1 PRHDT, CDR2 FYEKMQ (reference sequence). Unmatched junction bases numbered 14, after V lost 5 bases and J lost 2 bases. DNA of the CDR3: TGTGCCAGCAGCCCCGGGGGGGGCGCGTTAGGAACCTACGAGCAGTACTTC. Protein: CASSPGGGALGTYEQYF.

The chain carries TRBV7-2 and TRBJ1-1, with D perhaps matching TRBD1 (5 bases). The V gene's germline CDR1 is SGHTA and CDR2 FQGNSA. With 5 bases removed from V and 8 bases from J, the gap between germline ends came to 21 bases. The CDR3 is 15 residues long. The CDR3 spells CASSLGVSAYGEAFF. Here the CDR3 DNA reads TGTGCCAGCAGCCTAGGGGTCTCGGCTTATGGGGAAGCTTTCTTT.

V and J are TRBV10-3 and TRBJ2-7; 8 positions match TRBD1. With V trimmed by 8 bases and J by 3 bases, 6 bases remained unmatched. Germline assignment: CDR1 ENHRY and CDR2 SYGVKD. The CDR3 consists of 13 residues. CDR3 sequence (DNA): TGTGCCATCGAGGACAGGGTAGGCTACGAGCAGTACTTC. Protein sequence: CAIEDRVGYEQYF.

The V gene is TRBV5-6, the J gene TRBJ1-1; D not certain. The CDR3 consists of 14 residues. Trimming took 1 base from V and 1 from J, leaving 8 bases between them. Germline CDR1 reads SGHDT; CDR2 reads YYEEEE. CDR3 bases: TGTGCCAGCAGCTTGTCGGGCTCGAACACTGAAGCTTTCTTT. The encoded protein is CASSLSGSNTEAFF.

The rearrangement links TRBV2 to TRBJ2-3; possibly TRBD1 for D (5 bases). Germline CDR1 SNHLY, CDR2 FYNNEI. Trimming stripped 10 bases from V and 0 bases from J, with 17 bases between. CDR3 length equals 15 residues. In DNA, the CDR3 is TGTGCCACCTACCTCACCCAGGGTAGCACAGATACGCAGTATTTT. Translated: CATYLTQGSTDTQYF. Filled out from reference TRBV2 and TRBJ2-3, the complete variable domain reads EPEVTQTPSHQVTQMGQEVILRCVPISNHLYFYWYRQILGQKVEFLVSFYNNEISEKSEIFDDQFSVERPDGSNFTLKIRSTKLEDSAMYFCATYLTQGSTDTQYFGPGTRLTVL.

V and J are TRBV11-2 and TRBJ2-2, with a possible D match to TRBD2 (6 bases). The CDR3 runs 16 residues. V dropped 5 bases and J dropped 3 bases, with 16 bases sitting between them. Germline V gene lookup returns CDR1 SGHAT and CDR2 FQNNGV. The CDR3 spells CASSPSGGYDTGELFF. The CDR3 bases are TGTGCCAGCAGCCCGTCTGGGGGGTACGACACCGGGGAGCTGTTTTTT.

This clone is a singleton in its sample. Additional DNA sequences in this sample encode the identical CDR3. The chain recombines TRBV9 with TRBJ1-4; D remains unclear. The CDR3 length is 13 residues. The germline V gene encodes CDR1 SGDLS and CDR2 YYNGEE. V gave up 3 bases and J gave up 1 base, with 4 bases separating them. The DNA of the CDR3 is TGTGCCAGCAGCGCGGGAACTAATGAAAAACTGTTTTTT. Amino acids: CASSAGTNEKLFF.

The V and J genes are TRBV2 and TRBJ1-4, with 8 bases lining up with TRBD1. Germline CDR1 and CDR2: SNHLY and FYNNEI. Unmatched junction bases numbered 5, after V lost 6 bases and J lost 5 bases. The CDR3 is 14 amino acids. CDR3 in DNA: TGTGCCAGCAGGGCGACAGGGGAGAATGAAAAACTGTTTTTT. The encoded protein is CASRATGENEKLFF.

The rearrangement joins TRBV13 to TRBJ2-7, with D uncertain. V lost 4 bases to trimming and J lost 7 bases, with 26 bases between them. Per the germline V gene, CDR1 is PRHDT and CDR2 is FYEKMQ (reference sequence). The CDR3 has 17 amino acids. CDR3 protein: CASSSMTPDGRSGEQYF. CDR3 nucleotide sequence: TGTGCCAGCAGCTCCATGACCCCGGACGGAAGGAGTGGGGAGCAGTACTTC.

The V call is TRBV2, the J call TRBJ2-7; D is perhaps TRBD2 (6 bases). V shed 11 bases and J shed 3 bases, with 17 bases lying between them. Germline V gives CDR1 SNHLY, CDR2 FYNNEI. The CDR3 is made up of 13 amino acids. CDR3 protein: CARSLRRGYEQYF. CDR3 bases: TGTGCCCGGTCCTTGCGGCGGGGCTACGAGCAGTACTTC.

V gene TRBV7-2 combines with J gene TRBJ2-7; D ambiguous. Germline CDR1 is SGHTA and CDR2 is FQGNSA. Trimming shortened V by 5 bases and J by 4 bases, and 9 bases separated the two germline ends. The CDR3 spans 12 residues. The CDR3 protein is CASSLDKYEQYF. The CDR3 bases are TGTGCCAGCAGCCTCGATAAGTACGAGCAGTACTTC.

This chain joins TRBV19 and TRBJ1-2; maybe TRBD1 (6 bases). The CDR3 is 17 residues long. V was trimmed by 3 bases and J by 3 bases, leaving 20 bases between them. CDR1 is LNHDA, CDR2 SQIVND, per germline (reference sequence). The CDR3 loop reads CASSIESTGSSDYGYTF. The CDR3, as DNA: TGTGCCAGTAGTATTGAAAGTACAGGGTCTTCGGACTATGGCTACACCTTC.

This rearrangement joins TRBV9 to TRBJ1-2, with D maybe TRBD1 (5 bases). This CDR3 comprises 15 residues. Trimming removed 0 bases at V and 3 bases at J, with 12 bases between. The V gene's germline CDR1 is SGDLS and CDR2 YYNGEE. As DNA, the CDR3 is TGTGCCAGCAGCGTAGCAAACGGGGGTGACTATGGCTACACCTTC. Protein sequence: CASSVANGGDYGYTF.

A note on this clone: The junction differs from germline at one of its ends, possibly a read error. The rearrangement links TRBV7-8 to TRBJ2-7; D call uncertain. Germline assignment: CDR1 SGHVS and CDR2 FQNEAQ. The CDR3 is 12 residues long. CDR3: CASSPTPGAENF. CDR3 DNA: TGTGCCAGCAGCCCTACCCCGGGCGCGGAGAACTTC.

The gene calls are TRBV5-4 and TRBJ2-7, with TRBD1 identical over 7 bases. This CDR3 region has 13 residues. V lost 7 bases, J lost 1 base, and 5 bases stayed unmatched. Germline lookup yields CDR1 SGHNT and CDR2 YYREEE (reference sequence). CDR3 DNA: TGTGCCAGCGGAAGGGGACAGTCCTACGAGCAGTACTTC. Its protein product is CASGRGQSYEQYF.

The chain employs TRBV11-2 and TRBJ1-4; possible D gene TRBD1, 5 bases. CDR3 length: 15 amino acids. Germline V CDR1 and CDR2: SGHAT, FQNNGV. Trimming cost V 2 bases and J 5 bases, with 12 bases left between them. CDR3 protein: CASSLSARVNEKLFF. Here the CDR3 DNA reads TGTGCCAGCAGCTTATCAGCCAGGGTAAATGAAAAACTGTTTTTT.

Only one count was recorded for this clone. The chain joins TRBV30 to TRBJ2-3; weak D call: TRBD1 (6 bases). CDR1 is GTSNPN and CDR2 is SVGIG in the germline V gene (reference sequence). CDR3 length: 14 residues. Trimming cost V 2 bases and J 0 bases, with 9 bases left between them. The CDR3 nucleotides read TGTGCCTGGAGTCTGGGGGCTAGCACAGATACGCAGTATTTT. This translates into CAWSLGASTDTQYF.

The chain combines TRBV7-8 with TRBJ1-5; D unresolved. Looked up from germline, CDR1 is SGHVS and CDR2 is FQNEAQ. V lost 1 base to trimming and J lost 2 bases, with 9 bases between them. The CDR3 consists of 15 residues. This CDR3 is CASSLERWGNQPQHF. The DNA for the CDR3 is TGTGCCAGCAGCTTAGAAAGGTGGGGCAATCAGCCCCAGCATTTT.

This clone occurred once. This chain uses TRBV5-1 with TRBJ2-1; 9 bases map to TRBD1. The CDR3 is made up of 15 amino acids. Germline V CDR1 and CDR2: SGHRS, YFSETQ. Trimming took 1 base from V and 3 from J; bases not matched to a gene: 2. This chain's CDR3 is CASSLTGGDYNEQFF. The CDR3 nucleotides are TGCGCCAGCAGCTTGACAGGGGGCGACTACAATGAGCAGTTCTTC.

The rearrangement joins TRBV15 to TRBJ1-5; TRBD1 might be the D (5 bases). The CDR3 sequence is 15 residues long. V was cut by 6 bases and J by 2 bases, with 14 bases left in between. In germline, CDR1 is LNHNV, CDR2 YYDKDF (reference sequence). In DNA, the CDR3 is TGTGCCACCAGTCCAGTCAGGGAGGGCAATCAGCCCCAGCATTTT. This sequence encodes CATSPVREGNQPQHF.

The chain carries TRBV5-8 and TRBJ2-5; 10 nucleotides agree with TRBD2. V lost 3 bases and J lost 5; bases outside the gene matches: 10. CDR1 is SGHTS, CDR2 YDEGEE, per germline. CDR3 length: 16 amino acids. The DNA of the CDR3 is TGTGCCAGCAGCTGGGGAGCGGGAGGGCCACGGGAGACCCAGTACTTC. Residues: CASSWGAGGPRETQYF. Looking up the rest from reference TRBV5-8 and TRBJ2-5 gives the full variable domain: EAGVTQSPTHLIKTRGQQATLRCSPISGHTSVYWYQQALGLGLQFLLWYDEGEERNRGNFPPRFSGRQFPNYSSELNVNALELEDSALYLCASSWGAGGPRETQYFGPGTRLLVL.

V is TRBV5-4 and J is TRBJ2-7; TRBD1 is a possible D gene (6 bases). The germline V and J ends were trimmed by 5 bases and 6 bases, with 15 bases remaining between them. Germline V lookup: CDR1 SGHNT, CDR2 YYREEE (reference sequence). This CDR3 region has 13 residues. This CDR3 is CASSLITGSEQYF. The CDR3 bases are TGTGCCAGCAGTTTAATTACAGGGAGCGAGCAGTACTTC.